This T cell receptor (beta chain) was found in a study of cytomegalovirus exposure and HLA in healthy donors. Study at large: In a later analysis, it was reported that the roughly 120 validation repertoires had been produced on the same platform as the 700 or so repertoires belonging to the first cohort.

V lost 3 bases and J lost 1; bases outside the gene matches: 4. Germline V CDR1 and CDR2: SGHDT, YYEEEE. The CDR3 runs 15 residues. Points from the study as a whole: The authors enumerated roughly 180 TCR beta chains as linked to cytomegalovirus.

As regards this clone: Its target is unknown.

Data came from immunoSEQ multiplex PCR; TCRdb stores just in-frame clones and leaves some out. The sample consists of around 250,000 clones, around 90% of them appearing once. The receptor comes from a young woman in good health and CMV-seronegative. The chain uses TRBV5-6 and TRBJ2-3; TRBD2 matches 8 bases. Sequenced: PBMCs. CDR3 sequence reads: CASSSPAGGTDTQYF. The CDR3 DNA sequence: TGTGCCAGCAGCTCCCCAGCGGGAGGCACAGATACGCAGTATTTT.